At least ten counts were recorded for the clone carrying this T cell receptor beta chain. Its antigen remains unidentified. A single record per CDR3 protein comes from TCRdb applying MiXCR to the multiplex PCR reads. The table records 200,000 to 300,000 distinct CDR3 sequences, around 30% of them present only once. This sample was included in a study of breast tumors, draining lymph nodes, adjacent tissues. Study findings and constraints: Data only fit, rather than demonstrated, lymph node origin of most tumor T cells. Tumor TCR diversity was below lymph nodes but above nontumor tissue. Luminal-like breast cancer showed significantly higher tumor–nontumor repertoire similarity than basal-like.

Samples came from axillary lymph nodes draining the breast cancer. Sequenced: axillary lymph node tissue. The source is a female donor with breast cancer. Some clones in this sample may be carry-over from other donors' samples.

CDR3 residues: CASQRERGEQYF. The CDR3 DNA reads TGTGCCTCCCAGCGGGAGAGAGGGGAGCAGTACTTC. This sequence joins TRBV10-3 and TRBJ2-7; 8 bases agree with TRBD2. The length of the CDR3 is 12 residues. Germline V CDR1 and CDR2: ENHRY, SYGVKD. The J segment lost 7 bases and the V segment lost 11 bases, leaving 10 bases of the junction unmatched.